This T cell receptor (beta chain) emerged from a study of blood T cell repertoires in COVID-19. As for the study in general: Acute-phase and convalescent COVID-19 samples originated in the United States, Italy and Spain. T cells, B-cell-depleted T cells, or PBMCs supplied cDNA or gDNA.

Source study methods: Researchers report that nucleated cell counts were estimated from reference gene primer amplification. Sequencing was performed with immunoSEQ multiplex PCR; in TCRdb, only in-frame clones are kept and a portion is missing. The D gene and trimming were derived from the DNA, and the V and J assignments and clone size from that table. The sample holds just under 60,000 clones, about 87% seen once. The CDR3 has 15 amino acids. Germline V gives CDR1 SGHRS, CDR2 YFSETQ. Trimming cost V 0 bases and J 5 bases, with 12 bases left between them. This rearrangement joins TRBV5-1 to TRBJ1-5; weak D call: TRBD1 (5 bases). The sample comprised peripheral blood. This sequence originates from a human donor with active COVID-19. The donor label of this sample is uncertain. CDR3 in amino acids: CASSLDGQGYQPQHF. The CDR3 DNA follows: TGCGCCAGCAGCTTGGACGGGCAGGGATATCAGCCCCAGCATTTT.